The 30 T cell receptor beta chains presented below share a single source sample, sequenced in a study of metastatic and nonmetastatic thyroid tumors. Before thyroid surgery, none of the patients had received any treatment. MiXCR reprocessed the PCR reads for TCRdb. Here the sample spans tens of thousands of clones, 9.5% to 15% being singletons. Sequenced: blood. These receptors originate from a female donor with papillary thyroid cancer or a benign thyroid nodule (not recorded which). Some clones in this sample may be carry-over from other donors' samples.

In its sample, this clone was seen a few times. The rearrangement links TRBV27 to TRBJ1-1, with 7 bases identical to TRBD1. With V trimmed by 1 base and J by 0 bases, 5 bases remained unmatched. The CDR3 totals 16 residues. Germline V gene sequence: CDR1 MNHEY, CDR2 SMNVEV (reference sequence). The CDR3, as DNA: TGTGCCAGCAGTTTATTGGCCACAGGGGTGAACACTGAAGCTTTCTTT. Translating gives CASSLLATGVNTEAFF.

This clone has ten or more counts. CDR3 in DNA: TGTGCCAGCAGACGACGACAGGGCGGTGGCTACACCTTC. Protein sequence: CASRRRQGGGYTF. J is TRBJ1-2 and V is TRBV6-1, with 7 bases identical to TRBD1. The V gene end was trimmed by 6 bases and the J gene end by 7 bases; junction bases not matched to a gene: 8. The CDR3 is 13 amino acids. Germline V gives CDR1 MNHNS, CDR2 SASEGT.

This clone was counted at least ten times. This chain links TRBV7-9 with TRBJ2-4; 7 bases line up with TRBD2. The V gene end was trimmed by 3 bases and the J gene end by 5 bases; junction bases not matched to a gene: 4. Germline CDR1 is SEHNR and CDR2 is FQNEAQ (reference sequence). The CDR3 is made up of 14 amino acids. The chain's CDR3 is CASSLGGSENIQYF. The CDR3 DNA is TGTGCCAGCAGCTTGGGCGGGAGTGAAAACATTCAGTACTTC.

This clone appeared many times. The chain is built from TRBV28 and TRBJ2-3, with 7 positions matching TRBD2. The germline V gene encodes CDR1 MDHEN and CDR2 SYDVKM. Germline trimming cut 3 bases from V and 2 bases from J; bases unmatched to any gene: 8. This CDR3 is built from 16 residues. The CDR3 region is CASSFLLAETTDTQYF. Here the CDR3 DNA reads TGTGCCAGCAGTTTCCTCCTAGCGGAAACCACAGATACGCAGTATTTT.

On this clone itself: The junction departs from the called germline gene at one end, perhaps through a read error. Other nucleotide sequences in the sample specify the same CDR3. This chain connects TRBV12-5 to TRBJ2-3; 9 nucleotides line up with TRBD1. The CDR3 has 15 residues. Germline V CDR1 and CDR2: LGHNT, FRNRAP. The DNA of the CDR3 is TGTGTTAGTGGTTTGGGACAGGGTGCAACAGATACGCAGTATTTT. It specifies CVSGLGQGATDTQYF.

This clone was counted ten times or more. The gene calls are TRBV19 and TRBJ2-3; 8 bases line up with TRBD2. Germline trimming cut 7 bases from V and 0 bases from J; bases unmatched to any gene: 3. CDR1 is LNHDA and CDR2 is SQIVND in the germline V gene (reference sequence). This CDR3 has 14 amino acids. The CDR3 coding sequence is TGTGCCAGTACGGCGGGAGGTAGCACAGATACGCAGTATTTT. Its protein product is CASTAGGSTDTQYF.

This clone was counted many times. The chain is built from TRBV19 and TRBJ2-3; 9 nucleotides line up with TRBD2. Looked up from germline, CDR1 is LNHDA and CDR2 is SQIVND (reference sequence). The V segment lost 5 bases and the J segment 4 bases; nucleotides outside the gene matches: 13. The CDR3 is 17 residues long. The CDR3 region has the DNA TGTGCCAGTAGTTCGCCCCCGGGACTAGCTTTCGCAGATACGCAGTATTTT. Its protein is CASSSPPGLAFADTQYF.

This clone has at least ten counts. The chain joins TRBV27 to TRBJ2-2, with no clear D. The CDR3 consists of 13 residues. V dropped 2 bases and J dropped 3 bases, with 4 bases sitting between them. Germline V lookup: CDR1 MNHEY, CDR2 SMNVEV (reference sequence). In DNA, the CDR3 is TGTGCCAGCAGTTTAACGTACACCGGGGAGCTGTTTTTT. It encodes CASSLTYTGELFF.

On this clone: This may be a read error: a much more frequent sequence differs by one nucleotide. The chain links TRBV5-1 to TRBJ2-5; D might be TRBD1 (6 bases). This CDR3 comprises 15 residues. Germline lookup yields CDR1 SGHRS and CDR2 YFSETQ. CDR3 in amino acids: CASSRNSQGQETKYF. CDR3 in DNA: TGCGCCAGCAGCCGTAATTCACAGGGTCAAGAGACCAAGTACTTC.

This clone has at least ten counts. This chain links TRBV5-8 with TRBJ2-2; no clear D gene. The CDR3 length is 15 residues. Germline CDR1 and CDR2: SGHTS and YDEGEE. With 0 bases removed from V and 2 bases from J, the gap between germline ends came to 8 bases. This CDR3 reads CASSLGERNTGELFF. The CDR3 DNA is TGTGCCAGCAGCTTGGGTGAGCGCAACACCGGGGAGCTGTTTTTT. Filled out from reference TRBV5-8 and TRBJ2-2, the complete variable domain reads EAGVTQSPTHLIKTRGQQATLRCSPISGHTSVYWYQQALGLGLQFLLWYDEGEERNRGNFPPRFSGRQFPNYSSELNVNALELEDSALYLCASSLGERNTGELFFGEGSRLTVL.

This clone was detected ten times or more. The genes are TRBV28 and TRBJ2-2; D is possibly TRBD2 (6 bases). The CDR3 runs to 14 residues. CDR1 is MDHEN and CDR2 is SYDVKM in the germline V gene. Trimming removed 7 bases at V and 5 bases at J, with 14 bases between. The DNA for the CDR3 is TGTGCCAGCAACGGGGGTGCAATTACCGGGGAGCTGTTTTTT. Its translation: CASNGGAITGELFF. The full variable domain, rest sourced from reference TRBV28 and TRBJ2-2, is DVKVTQSSRYLVKRTGEKVFLECVQDMDHENMFWYRQDPGLGLRLIYFSYDVKMKEKGDIPEGYSVSREKKERFSLILESASTNQTSMYLCASNGGAITGELFFGEGSRLTVL.

This clone was seen many times. This chain joins TRBV19 and TRBJ2-3, with 11 bases fitting TRBD2. This CDR3 region has 15 residues. J lost 4 bases, V lost 6 bases, and 6 bases had no gene match. Germline V gene data show CDR1 as LNHDA and CDR2 as SQIVND (reference sequence). The CDR3 is CASSLLAGDADTQYF. CDR3 DNA: TGTGCCAGTAGCCTACTAGCGGGAGACGCAGATACGCAGTATTTT.

This clone was observed at least ten times. The gene calls are TRBV4-1 and TRBJ2-3; weak D call: TRBD2 (5 bases). The CDR3 consists of 15 residues. Trimming left V 4 bases short and J 6 bases short, with 17 bases between. The germline V gene encodes CDR1 MGHRA and CDR2 YSYEKL. The CDR3 bases are TGCGCCAGCAGCCGAGAGGGCCGGGCCGGGGATACGCAGTATTTT. As protein: CASSREGRAGDTQYF.

This clone showed up many times. The rearrangement uses TRBV20-1 and TRBJ2-2; 10 nucleotides match TRBD2. V shed 0 bases, J shed 5 bases, and the junction held 6 bases outside the gene matches. This CDR3 has 16 amino acids. CDR1 is DFQATT and CDR2 is SNEGSKA in the germline V gene (reference sequence). For the CDR3, the DNA is TGCAGTGCTAGAGAGATCGCTAGCGGGAGTACCGGGGAGCTGTTTTTT. It is translated as CSAREIASGSTGELFF.

This clone occurred a few times. A read error may explain this, as a much larger clone is one base away. In DNA form, the CDR3 reads TGTGCCAGCAGTTACCGAGGACTAGCGGGAACAGAGACCCAGTACTTC. Its protein product is CASSYRGLAGTETQYF. The rearrangement uses TRBV6-5 and TRBJ2-5, with TRBD2 matching 12 bases. This CDR3 has 16 amino acids. J gave up 4 bases and V 2 bases, and 5 bases lay outside the gene matches. Germline lookup yields CDR1 MNHEY and CDR2 SVGAGI.

This clone showed up many times. The V gene is TRBV11-2, the J gene TRBJ2-7, with 7 bases aligning to TRBD1. From germline, CDR1 is SGHAT and CDR2 FQNNGV. The CDR3 totals 15 residues. Trimming took 6 bases from V and 2 from J; bases not matched to a gene: 10. CDR3 region: CASSSMTGRAYEQYF. The CDR3 DNA is TGTGCCAGCAGTTCAATGACAGGGCGGGCCTACGAGCAGTACTTC.

The chain recombines TRBV12-3 or TRBV12-4 with TRBJ2-5; possible D gene TRBD1, 6 bases. The V end lost 5 bases, the J end lost 1 base, and 11 bases lay between the germline ends. The CDR3 is made up of 14 amino acids. CDR3 in amino acids: CASSLRGSQETQYF. The CDR3 DNA follows: TGTGCCAGCAGTCTCAGGGGTTCCCAAGAGACCCAGTACTTC.

This clone was detected ten times or more. The sample holds other DNA sequences that translate to the same CDR3. This chain connects TRBV2 to TRBJ2-7, with 8 bases lining up with TRBD2. Per the germline V gene, CDR1 is SNHLY and CDR2 is FYNNEI. The CDR3 runs 14 residues. V lost 7 bases to trimming and J lost 6 bases; unmatched junction nucleotides: 11. CDR3 bases: TGTGCCAGCAAGGTCCAGGGACTAGGTGGCGAGCAGTACTTC. Translation: CASKVQGLGGEQYF.

This clone was detected many times. The chain joins TRBV9 to TRBJ2-3; 10 bases line up with TRBD1. V trimming: 4 bases; J trimming: 3 bases; junction bases outside the gene matches: 11. The germline gives CDR1 SGDLS, CDR2 YYNGEE. The CDR3 consists of 17 residues. The CDR3 region has the DNA TGTGCCAGCAGCAAAACAGGCGGACAGGGGGAAACAGATACGCAGTATTTT. Translation: CASSKTGGQGETDTQYF.

Turning to this clone: The junction and the germline gene differ at one end; a read error may be behind it. This sequence joins TRBV15 and TRBJ1-1, with D possibly matching TRBD1 (6 bases). Germline values: CDR1 LNHNV, CDR2 YYDKDF (reference sequence). CDR3 length equals 14 residues. CDR3 in amino acids: CAASSLVGGQEALF. DNA of the CDR3: TGTGCCGCCAGCAGCCTCGTCGGGGGACAAGAAGCTTTATTT.

The V gene is TRBV9, the J gene TRBJ2-7; D may be TRBD1 (6 bases). Germline V CDR1 and CDR2: SGDLS, YYNGEE. The CDR3 length is 16 residues. V shed 4 bases and J shed 2 bases, with 19 bases lying between them. Here the CDR3 reads CASSPRGDRFTYEQYF. Written as DNA, the CDR3 is TGTGCCAGCAGCCCTCGCGGTGACAGGTTCACCTACGAGCAGTACTTC.

Ten or more counts support this clone. The rearrangement uses TRBV5-6 and TRBJ1-2; the match to TRBD1 covers 8 bases. Trimming at V came to 6 bases and at J to 6 bases, leaving 10 bases not matched to a gene. The CDR3 loop spans 14 amino acids. The germline V gene encodes CDR1 SGHDT and CDR2 YYEEEE. Here the CDR3 DNA reads TGTGCCAGCATCCGACAGGGGAGGGGGGATGGCTACACCTTC. Translated, it gives CASIRQGRGDGYTF.

A note on this clone: A read error may account for a junction end that differs from germline. The chain has TRBV5-6 and TRBJ2-5, with TRBD1 as a possible D gene (6 bases). Germline V gives CDR1 SGHDT, CDR2 YYEEEE. This CDR3 spans 17 amino acids. The CDR3 spells CASSLGIGGWYQETHYF. The CDR3 DNA reads as TGTGCCAGCAGCTTAGGGATAGGGGGATGGTACCAAGAGACCCATTACTTC.

This clone appeared many times. The chain joins TRBV27 to TRBJ2-1; D is unresolved. This CDR3 region has 17 residues. CDR1 is MNHEY and CDR2 is SMNVEV in the germline V gene (reference sequence). V lost 1 base and J 0 bases, leaving 13 bases between the germline ends. The CDR3 protein is CASSLFFRESSYNEQFF. The CDR3 region has the DNA TGTGCCAGCAGTTTATTTTTCAGAGAGAGCTCCTACAATGAGCAGTTCTTC.

Many counts were recorded for this clone. The rearrangement uses TRBV7-2 and TRBJ1-4; D remains unclear. CDR3 length: 15 residues. Germline V gene sequence: CDR1 SGHTA, CDR2 FQGNSA. Trimming stripped 1 base from V and 5 bases from J, with 11 bases between. CDR3 sequence (DNA): TGTGCCAGCAGCTTAGGTCGGTCCCTAAATGAAAAACTGTTTTTT. The encoded protein is CASSLGRSLNEKLFF.

The J gene is TRBJ2-2, the V gene TRBV28; D might be TRBD1 (6 bases). CDR3 size: 16 residues. V was shortened by 5 bases and J by 2 bases, with 15 bases between the two germline ends. Looked up from germline, CDR1 is MDHEN and CDR2 is SYDVKM. Written as DNA, the CDR3 is TGTGCCAGCAGTAAACAGGGTTTTGCAAACACCGGGGAGCTGTTTTTT. Its translation is CASSKQGFANTGELFF. Full variable domain (remainder filled in from reference TRBV28 and TRBJ2-2): DVKVTQSSRYLVKRTGEKVFLECVQDMDHENMFWYRQDPGLGLRLIYFSYDVKMKEKGDIPEGYSVSREKKERFSLILESASTNQTSMYLCASSKQGFANTGELFFGEGSRLTVL.

This clone appeared a few times. A much larger clone lies a single base off, so this may be a read error. This chain connects TRBV7-9 to TRBJ1-2; D is uncertain. Trimming took 1 base from V and 7 from J, leaving 10 bases between them. The CDR3 runs to 13 residues. Germline V gene lookup returns CDR1 SEHNR and CDR2 FQNEAQ (reference sequence). In DNA form, the CDR3 reads TGTGCCAGCAGCTTAGGCACCCAGCGTGGCTACACCTTC. It encodes CASSLGTQRGYTF.

The sample holds many counts of this clone. The V and J genes are TRBV9 and TRBJ2-1; 12 bases fit TRBD2. Germline CDR1 SGDLS, CDR2 YYNGEE. V shed 4 bases and J 1 base; nucleotides not matched to a gene: 9. The CDR3 covers 18 residues. The CDR3 loop reads CASSTTSGSLSSYNEQFF. CDR3 DNA: TGTGCCAGCAGCACGACTAGCGGGAGCTTATCGTCCTACAATGAGCAGTTCTTC.

This clone was counted ten times or more. V gene TRBV7-2 combines with J gene TRBJ2-5; 7 bases match TRBD1. The CDR3 covers 15 residues. Germline V CDR1 and CDR2: SGHTA, FQGNSA. V lost 6 bases and J lost 0; bases outside the gene matches: 7. As DNA, the CDR3 is TGTGCCAGCAGTCTGGGACAGACGTACCAAGAGACCCAGTACTTC. This sequence encodes CASSLGQTYQETQYF.

This clone was observed at least ten times. For the CDR3, the DNA is TGTGCCAGCAGCTTAGATCGCAGGGGGCCGTTCTATGGCTACACCTTC. This encodes CASSLDRRGPFYGYTF. This chain uses TRBV11-2 with TRBJ1-2; 8 positions agree with TRBD1. Per the germline V gene, CDR1 is SGHAT and CDR2 is FQNNGV. V shed 0 bases, J shed 4 bases, and the junction held 7 bases outside the gene matches. CDR3 length: 16 amino acids.